Below are 14 T cell receptor beta chains sequenced from a single sample in a study of OX40 agonist ivuxolimab in advanced cancers. Measured with immunoSEQ multiplex PCR; TCRdb has only the in-frame clones, and not every one. Of about 50,000 clones listed, approximately 89% are singletons. Material: CD4+ or CD8+ T cells sorted from blood, obtained in a trial of the OX40 agonist ivuxolimab. The receptors come from an adult with an advanced solid tumor such as melanoma, head and neck, liver or kidney cancer.

DNA of the CDR3: TGTGCCAGCGGAGACGACAACCGCTACGAGCAGTACTTC. Translation: CASGDDNRYEQYF. This chain joins TRBV6-5 and TRBJ2-7; D gene unclear. Germline V gene lookup returns CDR1 MNHEY and CDR2 SVGAGI. Trimming shortened V by 8 bases and J by 3 bases, and 14 bases separated the two germline ends. The CDR3 extends over 13 amino acids.

V and J are TRBV14 and TRBJ2-7; D may be TRBD1 (5 bases). The CDR3 is made up of 15 amino acids. Germline values: CDR1 SGHDN, CDR2 FVKESK. V was cut by 6 bases and J by 2 bases, with 17 bases left in between. The CDR3 sequence: CASSHRISSPYEQYF. CDR3 DNA sequence: TGTGCCAGCAGTCACAGGATCAGCTCACCCTACGAGCAGTACTTC.

CDR3 nucleotide sequence: TGTGCCAGTAGTACCTTTAGCGGGACGGACACAGATACGCAGTATTTT. It is translated as CASSTFSGTDTDTQYF. The chain has TRBV19 and TRBJ2-3, with 8 bases matching TRBD2. This CDR3 has 16 amino acids. V gave up 4 bases and J gave up 2 bases; unmatched junction bases: 8. CDR1 LNHDA and CDR2 SQIVND come from the germline V gene (reference sequence).

This clone was picked up a small number of times. The chain uses TRBV11-2 and TRBJ1-3, with unresolved D. Germline CDR1 and CDR2: SGHAT and FQNNGV. This CDR3 spans 15 amino acids. Trimming took off 3 bases at V and 0 bases at J, with 9 bases between the two ends. The CDR3: CASSFTANSGNTIYF. As DNA, the CDR3 is TGTGCCAGCAGCTTTACAGCGAACTCTGGAAACACCATATATTTT.

The V and J genes are TRBV7-8 and TRBJ2-5; D possibly corresponds to TRBD1 (6 bases). The tail of the sequence fits TRBJ2-7 better, so the J call may be wrong. The CDR3 contains 15 residues. Germline lookup yields CDR1 SGHVS and CDR2 FQNEAQ. CDR3 protein: CASSPGQQGYYEQYF. The CDR3 DNA is TGTGCCAGCAGCCCTGGGCAACAGGGTTATTACGAGCAGTACTTC.

This clone was recorded a few times. The rearrangement uses TRBV28 and TRBJ2-7; TRBD1 agrees at 9 bases. CDR3 length: 16 amino acids. Germline assignment: CDR1 MDHEN and CDR2 SYDVKM. V trimming: 4 bases; J trimming: 5 bases; junction bases outside the gene matches: 12. As DNA, the CDR3 is TGTGCCAGCAGTTGGACCGGGACAGGGCCGTTAAACGAGCAGTACGTC. It specifies CASSWTGTGPLNEQYV.

The chain has TRBV27 and TRBJ1-5, with TRBD1 identical over 9 bases. The V gene's germline CDR1 is MNHEY and CDR2 SMNVEV (reference sequence). The CDR3 sequence is 14 residues long. V lost 6 bases, J lost 6 bases, and 6 bases stayed unmatched. As DNA, the CDR3 is TGTGCCAGCAGCTCGGGACAGGGAGGTCAGCCCCAGCATTTT. The encoded protein is CASSSGQGGQPQHF.

Note on this clone: A junction boundary mismatches the germline segment, possibly from a read error. The genes are TRBV19 and TRBJ1-1, with TRBD1 as a possible D gene (6 bases). Germline-derived CDR1 and CDR2 are LNHDA and SQIVND (reference sequence). The CDR3 totals 12 residues. The CDR3 DNA reads TGTGCCAGTAGGATAGGGGGTACTGAAGCTTTCTTT. Protein: CASRIGGTEAFF. Supplemented by reference TRBV19 and TRBJ1-1, the full variable domain reads DGGITQSPKYLFRKEGQNVTLSCEQNLNHDAMYWYRQDPGQGLRLIYYSQIVNDFQKGDIAEGYSVSREKKESFPLTVTSAQKNPTAFYLCASRIGGTEAFFGQGTRLTVV.

The chain employs TRBV4-1 and TRBJ1-5; D ambiguous. Germline assignment: CDR1 MGHRA and CDR2 YSYEKL. The CDR3 extends over 13 amino acids. V was shortened by 1 base and J by 5 bases, with 6 bases between the two germline ends. The chain's CDR3 is CASSQAEYQPQHF. The CDR3 coding sequence is TGCGCCAGCAGCCAAGCGGAATATCAGCCCCAGCATTTT.

The V call is TRBV27, the J call TRBJ2-2; 9 nucleotides match TRBD1. This CDR3 is built from 17 residues. CDR1 is MNHEY and CDR2 is SMNVEV in the germline V gene (reference sequence). Losses at the gene ends were 8 bases for V and 10 bases for J; bases not matched to a gene: 20. The CDR3 coding sequence is TGTGCCAGCGGGACAGGGATGACGGAGGGGGCACCGGAGGAGCTGTTTTTT. Translated, it gives CASGTGMTEGAPEELFF.

The V and J genes are TRBV30 and TRBJ1-4; D perhaps matches TRBD1 (5 bases). The CDR3 is made up of 14 amino acids. Germline loops: CDR1 GTSNPN, CDR2 SVGIG (reference sequence). V shed 2 bases and J shed 4 bases, with 11 bases lying between them. The CDR3 sequence: CAWSRAGLNEKLFF. DNA for the CDR3: TGTGCCTGGAGTCGCGCAGGGCTTAATGAAAAACTGTTTTTT.

The chain carries TRBV9 and TRBJ1-2, with D hard to call. V was cut by 0 bases and J by 6 bases, with 6 bases left in between. Germline loops: CDR1 SGDLS, CDR2 YYNGEE. The length of the CDR3 is 12 residues. The CDR3 is CASSVEGDGYTF. The CDR3 DNA is TGTGCCAGCAGCGTAGAGGGAGATGGCTACACCTTC.

The gene calls are TRBV25-1 and TRBJ2-1; D remains unclear. The V end was cut by 8 bases, the J end by 6 bases, with 5 bases between. The CDR3 contains 10 residues. From germline, CDR1 is MGHDK and CDR2 SYGVNS. The CDR3 spells CASAINEQFF. The CDR3 nucleotides read TGTGCCAGCGCTATCAATGAGCAGTTCTTC.

The V and J genes are TRBV30 and TRBJ2-7, with D perhaps assigned TRBD1 or TRBD2 (5 bases each). Trimming shortened V by 3 bases and J by 1 base, and 13 bases separated the two germline ends. The CDR3 has 14 residues. CDR1 GTSNPN and CDR2 SVGIG come from the germline V gene (reference sequence). This CDR3 is CAWSHLGASYEQYF. The CDR3 region has the DNA TGTGCCTGGAGCCATCTCGGGGCATCCTACGAGCAGTACTTC.